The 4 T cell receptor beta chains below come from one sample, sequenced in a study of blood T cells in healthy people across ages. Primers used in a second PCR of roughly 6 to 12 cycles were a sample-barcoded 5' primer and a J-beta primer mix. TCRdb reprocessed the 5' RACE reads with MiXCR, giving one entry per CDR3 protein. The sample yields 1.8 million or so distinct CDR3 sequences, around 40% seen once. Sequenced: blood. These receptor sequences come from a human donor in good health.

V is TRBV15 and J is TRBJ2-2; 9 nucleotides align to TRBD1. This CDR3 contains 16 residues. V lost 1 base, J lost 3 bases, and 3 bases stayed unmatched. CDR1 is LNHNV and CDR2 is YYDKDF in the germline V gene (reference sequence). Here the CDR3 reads CATSRVTGGDTGELFF. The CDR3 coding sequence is TGTGCCACCAGCAGAGTTACAGGGGGCGACACCGGGGAGCTGTTTTTT.

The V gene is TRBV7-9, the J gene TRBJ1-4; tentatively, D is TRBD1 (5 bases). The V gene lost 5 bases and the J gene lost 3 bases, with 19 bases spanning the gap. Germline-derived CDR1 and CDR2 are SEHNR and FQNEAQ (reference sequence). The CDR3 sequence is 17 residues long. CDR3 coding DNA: TGTGCCAGCAGCCCCGGGGGATGGGAATCAGCTAATGAAAAACTGTTTTTT. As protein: CASSPGGWESANEKLFF.

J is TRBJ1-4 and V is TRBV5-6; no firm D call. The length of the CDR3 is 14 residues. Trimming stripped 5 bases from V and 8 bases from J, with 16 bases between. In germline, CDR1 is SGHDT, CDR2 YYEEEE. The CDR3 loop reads CASSRTPKGEKLFF. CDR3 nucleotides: TGTGCCAGCAGTAGGACGCCGAAGGGCGAAAAACTGTTTTTT. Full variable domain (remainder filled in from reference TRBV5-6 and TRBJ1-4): DAGVTQSPTHLIKTRGQQVTLRCSPKSGHDTVSWYQQALGQGPQFIFQYYEEEERQRGNFPDRFSGHQFPNYSSELNVNALLLGDSALYLCASSRTPKGEKLFFGSGTQLSVL.

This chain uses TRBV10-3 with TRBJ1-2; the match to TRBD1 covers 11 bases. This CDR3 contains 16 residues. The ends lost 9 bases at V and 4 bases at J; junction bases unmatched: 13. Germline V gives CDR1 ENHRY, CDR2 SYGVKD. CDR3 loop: CAIRNGQGAMTYGYTF. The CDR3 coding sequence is TGTGCCATAAGGAATGGACAGGGGGCGATGACCTATGGCTACACCTTC.